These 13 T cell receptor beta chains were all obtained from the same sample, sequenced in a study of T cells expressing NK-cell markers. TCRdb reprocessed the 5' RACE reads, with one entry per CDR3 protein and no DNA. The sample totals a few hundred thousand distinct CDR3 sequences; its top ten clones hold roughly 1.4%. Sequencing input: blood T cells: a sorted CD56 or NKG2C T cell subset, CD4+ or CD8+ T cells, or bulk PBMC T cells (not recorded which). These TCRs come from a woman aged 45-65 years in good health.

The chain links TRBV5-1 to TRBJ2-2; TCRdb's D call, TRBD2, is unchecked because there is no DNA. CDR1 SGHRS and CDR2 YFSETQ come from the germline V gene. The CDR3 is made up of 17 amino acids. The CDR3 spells CASSLPGTSGSPKELFF.

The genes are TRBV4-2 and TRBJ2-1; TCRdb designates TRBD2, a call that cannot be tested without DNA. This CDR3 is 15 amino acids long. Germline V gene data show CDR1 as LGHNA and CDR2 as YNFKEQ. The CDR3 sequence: CASSPLAATYNEQFF.

The CDR3 reads CASSLGRKGAGELFF. The rearrangement links TRBV5-1 to TRBJ2-2; TCRdb's D call of TRBD1 is untestable without DNA. The CDR3 length is 15 residues. The germline V gene has CDR1 SGHRS and CDR2 YFSETQ.

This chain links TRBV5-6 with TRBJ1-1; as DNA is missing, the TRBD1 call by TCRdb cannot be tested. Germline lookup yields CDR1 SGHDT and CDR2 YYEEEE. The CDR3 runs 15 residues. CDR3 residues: CASSASNRRNTEAFF. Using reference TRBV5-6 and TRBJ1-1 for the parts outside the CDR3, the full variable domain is DAGVTQSPTHLIKTRGQQVTLRCSPKSGHDTVSWYQQALGQGPQFIFQYYEEEERQRGNFPDRFSGHQFPNYSSELNVNALLLGDSALYLCASSASNRRNTEAFFGQGTRLTVV.

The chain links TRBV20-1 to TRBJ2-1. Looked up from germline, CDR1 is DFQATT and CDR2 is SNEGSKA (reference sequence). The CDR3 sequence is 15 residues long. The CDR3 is CSARELLVVSNEQFF.

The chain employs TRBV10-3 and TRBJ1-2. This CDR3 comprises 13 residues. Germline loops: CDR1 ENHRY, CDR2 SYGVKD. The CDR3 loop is CAISVGPTHGYTF.

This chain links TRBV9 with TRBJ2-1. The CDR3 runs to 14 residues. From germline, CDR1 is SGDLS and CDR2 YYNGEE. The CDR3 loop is CASSVHMGSSEQFF.

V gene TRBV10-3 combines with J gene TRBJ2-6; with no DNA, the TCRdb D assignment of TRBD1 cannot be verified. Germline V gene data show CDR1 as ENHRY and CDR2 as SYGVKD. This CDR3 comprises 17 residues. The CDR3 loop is CAISNQGAISGANVLTF.

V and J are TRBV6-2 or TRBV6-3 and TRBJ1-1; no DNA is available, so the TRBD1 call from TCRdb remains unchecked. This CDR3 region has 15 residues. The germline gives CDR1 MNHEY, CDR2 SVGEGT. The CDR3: CASSPTGGSVTEAFF.

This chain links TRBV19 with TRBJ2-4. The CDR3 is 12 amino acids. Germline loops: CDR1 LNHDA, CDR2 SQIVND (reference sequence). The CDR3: CASSLADNIQYF.

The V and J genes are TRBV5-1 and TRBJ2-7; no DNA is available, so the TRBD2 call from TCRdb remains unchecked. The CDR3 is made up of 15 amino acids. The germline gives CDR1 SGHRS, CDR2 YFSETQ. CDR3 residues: CASSYLAGGPIEQYF.

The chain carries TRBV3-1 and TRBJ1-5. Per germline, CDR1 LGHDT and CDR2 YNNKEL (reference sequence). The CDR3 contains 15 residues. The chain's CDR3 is CASSQDPYYPRPQHF.

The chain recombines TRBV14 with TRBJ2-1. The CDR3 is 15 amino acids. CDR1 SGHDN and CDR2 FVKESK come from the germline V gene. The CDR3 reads CASSRIRGSYNEQFF.